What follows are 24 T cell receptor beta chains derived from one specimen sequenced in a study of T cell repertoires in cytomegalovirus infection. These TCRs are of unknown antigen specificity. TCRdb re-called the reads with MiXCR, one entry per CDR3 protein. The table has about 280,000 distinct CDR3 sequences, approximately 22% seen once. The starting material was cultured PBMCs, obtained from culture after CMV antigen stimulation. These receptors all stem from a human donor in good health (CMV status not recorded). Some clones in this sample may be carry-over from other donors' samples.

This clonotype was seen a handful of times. CDR3 bases: TGTGCCAGCAGTCCAGGGGTAACGGGGGCCAACGTCCTGACTTTC. It codes for CASSPGVTGANVLTF. The gene calls are TRBV12-3 or TRBV12-4 and TRBJ2-6, with D possibly matching TRBD1 (6 bases). Trimming took off 5 bases at V and 4 bases at J, with 12 bases between the two ends. CDR3 length equals 15 residues.

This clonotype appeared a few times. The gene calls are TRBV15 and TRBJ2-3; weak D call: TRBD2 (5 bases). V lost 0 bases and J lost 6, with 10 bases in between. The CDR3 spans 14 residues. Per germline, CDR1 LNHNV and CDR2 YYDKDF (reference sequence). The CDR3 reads CATSRDSGLDTQYF. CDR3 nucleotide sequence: TGTGCCACCAGCAGAGATTCCGGACTTGATACGCAGTATTTT.

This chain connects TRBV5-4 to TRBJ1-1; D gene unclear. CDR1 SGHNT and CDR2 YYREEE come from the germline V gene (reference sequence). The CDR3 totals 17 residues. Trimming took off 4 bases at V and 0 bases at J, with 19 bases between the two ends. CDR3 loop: CASSPTHWGGMNTEAFF. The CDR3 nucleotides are TGTGCCAGCAGCCCTACCCACTGGGGAGGGATGAACACTGAAGCTTTCTTT.

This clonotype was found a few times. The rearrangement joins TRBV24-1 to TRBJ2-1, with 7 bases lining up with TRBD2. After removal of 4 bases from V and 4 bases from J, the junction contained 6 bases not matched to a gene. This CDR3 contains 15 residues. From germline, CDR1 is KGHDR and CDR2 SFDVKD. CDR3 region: CATSDPSGAYNEQFF. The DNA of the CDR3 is TGTGCCACCAGTGACCCTAGCGGAGCTTACAATGAGCAGTTCTTC.

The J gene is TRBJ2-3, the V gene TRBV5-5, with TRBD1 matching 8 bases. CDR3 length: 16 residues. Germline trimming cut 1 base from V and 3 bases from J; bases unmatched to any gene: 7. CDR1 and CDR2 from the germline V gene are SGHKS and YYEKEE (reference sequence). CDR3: CASSLPTGGRTDTQYF. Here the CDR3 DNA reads TGTGCCAGCAGCTTGCCCACAGGGGGGAGGACAGATACGCAGTATTTT.

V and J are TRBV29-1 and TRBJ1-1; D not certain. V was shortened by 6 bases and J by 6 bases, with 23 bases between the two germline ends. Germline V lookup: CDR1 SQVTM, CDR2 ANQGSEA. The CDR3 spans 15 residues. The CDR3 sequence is CSVIYWVRYRAEAFF. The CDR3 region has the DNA TGCAGCGTCATCTACTGGGTGCGGTACCGGGCTGAAGCTTTCTTT.

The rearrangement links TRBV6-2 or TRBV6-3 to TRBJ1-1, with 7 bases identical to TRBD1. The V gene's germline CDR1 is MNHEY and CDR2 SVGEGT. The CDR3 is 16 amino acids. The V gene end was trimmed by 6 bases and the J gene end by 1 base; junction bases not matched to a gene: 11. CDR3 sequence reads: CASSAHRDSGNTEAFF. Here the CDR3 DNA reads TGTGCCAGCAGCGCCCACCGGGACAGCGGGAACACTGAAGCTTTCTTT.

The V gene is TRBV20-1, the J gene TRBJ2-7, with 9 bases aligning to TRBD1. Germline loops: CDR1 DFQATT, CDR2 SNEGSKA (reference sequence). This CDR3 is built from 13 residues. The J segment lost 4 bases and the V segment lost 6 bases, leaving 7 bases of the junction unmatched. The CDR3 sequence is CSATGTGLYEQYV. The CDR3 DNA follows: TGCAGTGCGACCGGGACAGGGCTTTACGAGCAGTACGTC.

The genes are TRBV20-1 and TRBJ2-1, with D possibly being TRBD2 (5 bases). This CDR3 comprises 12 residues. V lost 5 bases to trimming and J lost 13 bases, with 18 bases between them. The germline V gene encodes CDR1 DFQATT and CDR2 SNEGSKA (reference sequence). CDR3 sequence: CSASGNKISQFF. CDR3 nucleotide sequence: TGCAGTGCTTCGGGGAACAAGATCTCTCAGTTCTTC.

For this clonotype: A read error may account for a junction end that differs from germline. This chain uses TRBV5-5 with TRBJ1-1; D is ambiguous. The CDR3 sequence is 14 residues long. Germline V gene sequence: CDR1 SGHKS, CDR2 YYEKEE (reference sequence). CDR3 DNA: TGTGCCAGCAGCTTGGTGAAGTCGAACAATGAAGCTTTCTTT. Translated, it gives CASSLVKSNNEAFF.

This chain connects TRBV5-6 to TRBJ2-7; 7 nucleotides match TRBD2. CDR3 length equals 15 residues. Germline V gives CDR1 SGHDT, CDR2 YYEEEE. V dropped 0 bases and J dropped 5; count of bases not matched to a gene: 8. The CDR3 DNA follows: TGTGCCAGCAGCTTGGACCCCAGCGGGACGAACGAGCAGTACTTC. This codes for CASSLDPSGTNEQYF.

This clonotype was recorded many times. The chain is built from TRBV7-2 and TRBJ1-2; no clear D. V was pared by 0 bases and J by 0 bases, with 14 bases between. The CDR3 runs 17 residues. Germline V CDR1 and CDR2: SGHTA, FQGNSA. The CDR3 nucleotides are TGTGCCAGCAGCTTAGCCGGCAGGACGCGAGCTAACTATGGCTACACCTTC. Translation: CASSLAGRTRANYGYTF.

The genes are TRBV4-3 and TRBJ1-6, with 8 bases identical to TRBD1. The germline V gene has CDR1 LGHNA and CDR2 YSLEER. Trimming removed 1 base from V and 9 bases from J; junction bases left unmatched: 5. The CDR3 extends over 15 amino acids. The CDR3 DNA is TGCGCCAGCAGCCAAGGGACAGGGAGAGGTTCACCCCTCCACTTT. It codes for CASSQGTGRGSPLHF.

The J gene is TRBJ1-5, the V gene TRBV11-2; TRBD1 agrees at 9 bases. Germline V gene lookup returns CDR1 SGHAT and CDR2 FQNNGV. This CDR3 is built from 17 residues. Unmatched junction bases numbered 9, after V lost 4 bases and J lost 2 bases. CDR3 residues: CASSSGQGSVRNQPQHF. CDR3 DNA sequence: TGTGCCAGCAGCTCCGGACAGGGGTCTGTGCGCAATCAGCCCCAGCATTTT.

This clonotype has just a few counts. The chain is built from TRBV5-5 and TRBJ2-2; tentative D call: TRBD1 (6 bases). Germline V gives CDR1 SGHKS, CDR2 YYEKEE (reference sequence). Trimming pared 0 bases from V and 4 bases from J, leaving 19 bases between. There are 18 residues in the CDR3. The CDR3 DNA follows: TGTGCCAGCAGCTTGGCCCGGTGGGGGCGAACCTTCACCGGGGAGCTGTTTTTT. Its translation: CASSLARWGRTFTGELFF.

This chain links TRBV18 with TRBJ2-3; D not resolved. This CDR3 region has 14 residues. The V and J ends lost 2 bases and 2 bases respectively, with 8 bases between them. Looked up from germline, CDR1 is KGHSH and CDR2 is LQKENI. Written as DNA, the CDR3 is TGTGCCAGCTCACCAGCTTACAACACAGATACGCAGTATTTT. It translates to CASSPAYNTDTQYF.

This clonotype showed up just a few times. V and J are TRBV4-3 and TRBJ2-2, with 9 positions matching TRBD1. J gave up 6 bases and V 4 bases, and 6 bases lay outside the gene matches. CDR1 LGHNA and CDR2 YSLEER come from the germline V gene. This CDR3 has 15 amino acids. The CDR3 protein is CASSLNTGGPGELFF. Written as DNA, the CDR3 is TGCGCCAGCAGCCTCAATACAGGGGGCCCCGGGGAGCTGTTTTTT.

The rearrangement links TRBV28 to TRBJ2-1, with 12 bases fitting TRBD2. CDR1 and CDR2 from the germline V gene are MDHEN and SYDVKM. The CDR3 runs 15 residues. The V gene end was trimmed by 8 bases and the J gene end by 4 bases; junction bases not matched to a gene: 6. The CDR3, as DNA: TGTGCCAGCGTGAGGCTAGCGGGAGGGTACAATGAGCAGTTCTTC. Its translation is CASVRLAGGYNEQFF. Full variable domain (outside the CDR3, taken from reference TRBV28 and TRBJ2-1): DVKVTQSSRYLVKRTGEKVFLECVQDMDHENMFWYRQDPGLGLRLIYFSYDVKMKEKGDIPEGYSVSREKKERFSLILESASTNQTSMYLCASVRLAGGYNEQFFGPGTRLTVL.

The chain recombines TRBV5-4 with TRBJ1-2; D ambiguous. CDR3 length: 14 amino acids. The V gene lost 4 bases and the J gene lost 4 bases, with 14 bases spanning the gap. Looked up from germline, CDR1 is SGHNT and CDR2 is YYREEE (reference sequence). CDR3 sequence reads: CASSASGRTYGYTF. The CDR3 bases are TGTGCCAGCAGCGCCTCCGGGAGAACCTATGGCTACACCTTC. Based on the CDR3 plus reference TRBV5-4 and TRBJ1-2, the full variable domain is ETGVTQSPTHLIKTRGQQVTLRCSSQSGHNTVSWYQQALGQGPQFIFQYYREEENGRGNFPPRFSGLQFPNYSSELNVNALELDDSALYLCASSASGRTYGYTFGSGTRLTVV.

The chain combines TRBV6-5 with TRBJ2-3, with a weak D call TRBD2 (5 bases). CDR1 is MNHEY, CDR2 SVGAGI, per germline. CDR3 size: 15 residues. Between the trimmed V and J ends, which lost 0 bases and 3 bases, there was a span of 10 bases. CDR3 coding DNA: TGTGCCAGCAGTTACTCGCAAGGGAGTACAGATACGCAGTATTTT. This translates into CASSYSQGSTDTQYF.

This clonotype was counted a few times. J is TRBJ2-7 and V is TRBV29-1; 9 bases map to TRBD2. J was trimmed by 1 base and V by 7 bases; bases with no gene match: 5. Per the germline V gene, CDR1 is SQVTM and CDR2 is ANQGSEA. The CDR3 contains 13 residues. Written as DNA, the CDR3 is TGCAGCGCAATTAGCGGGAGATCCTACGAGCAGTACTTC. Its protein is CSAISGRSYEQYF.

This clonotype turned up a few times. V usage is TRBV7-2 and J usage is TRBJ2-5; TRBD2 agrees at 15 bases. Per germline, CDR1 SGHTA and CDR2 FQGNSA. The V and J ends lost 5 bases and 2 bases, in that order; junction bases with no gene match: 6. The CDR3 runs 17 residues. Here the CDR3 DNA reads TGTGCCAGCAGCCGATGGGGGACTAGCGGGAGGCAAGAGACCCAGTACTTC. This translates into CASSRWGTSGRQETQYF. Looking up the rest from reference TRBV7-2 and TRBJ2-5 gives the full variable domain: GAGVSQSPSNKVTEKGKDVELRCDPISGHTALYWYRQSLGQGLEFLIYFQGNSAPDKSGLPSDRFSAERTGGSVSTLTIQRTQQEDSAVYLCASSRWGTSGRQETQYFGPGTRLLVL.

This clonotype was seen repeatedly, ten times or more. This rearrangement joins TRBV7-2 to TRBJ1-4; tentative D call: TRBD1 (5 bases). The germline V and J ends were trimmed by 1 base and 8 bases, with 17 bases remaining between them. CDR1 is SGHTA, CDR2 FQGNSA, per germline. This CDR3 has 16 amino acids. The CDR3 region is CASSLVLWQGGEKLFF. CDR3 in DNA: TGTGCCAGCAGCTTAGTTCTTTGGCAGGGAGGGGAAAAACTGTTTTTT.

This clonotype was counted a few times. The CDR3 DNA reads TGCGCCAGCAGCCGCCAGACAGGGCTCCAAGAGACCCAGTACTTC. Its protein product is CASSRQTGLQETQYF. The J gene is TRBJ2-5, the V gene TRBV4-1, with 7 bases that match TRBD1. The CDR3 is 15 residues long. V was clipped by 4 bases and J by 1 base; unmatched bases: 6. CDR1 and CDR2 from the germline V gene are MGHRA and YSYEKL.